One sample yielded the 26 T cell receptor beta chains listed below, sequenced in a study of beta chain features in type 1 diabetes (dated by TCRdb to the late 2010s). Library generation was performed with the immunoSEQ multiplex PCR assay. The High Capacity cDNA Reverse Transcription Kit was used to reverse transcribe all of the isolated RNA, meaning that expressed TCRB transcripts were what got sequenced. In its TCRdb copy, this immuneACCESS table keeps in-frame sequences only and misses some clones. Where compared with another copy, unresolved V genes explain less than half of these, and the others have no known cause. The sample yields roughly 450,000 clones; more than 11% were counted once. The ten largest clones add up to 0.035% to 0.04% of the sample. The sequencing input was naive CD4+ T cells from blood. The sample's cell subset or site label, decoded: true naive CD4+ T cells. The receptors were gathered from a man aged 25 to 40 in good health.

This clone showed up just a few times. V and J are TRBV18 and TRBJ2-7, with TRBD2 matching over 7 bases. CDR1 KGHSH and CDR2 LQKENI come from the germline V gene. Germline trimming cut 3 bases from V and 3 bases from J; bases unmatched to any gene: 5. The CDR3 is 14 amino acids. The DNA of the CDR3 is TGTGCCAGCTCACCGGCGGGAGAACTCTACGAGCAGTACTTC. Protein product: CASSPAGELYEQYF.

Only a few counts were recorded for this clone. The chain couples TRBV28 to TRBJ2-7; possible D gene TRBD1, 5 bases. This CDR3 is built from 15 residues. CDR1 and CDR2 (germline): MDHEN, SYDVKM. This CDR3 is CASSPHDSASNEQYV. The CDR3 DNA sequence: TGTGCCAGCAGTCCCCATGACAGTGCCTCCAACGAGCAGTACGTC.

The genes are TRBV29-1 and TRBJ1-1; tentatively, D is TRBD1 (6 bases). Germline CDR1 SQVTM, CDR2 ANQGSEA. This CDR3 is built from 17 residues. This chain's CDR3 is CREAVRGCGRGNTEAFF. CDR3 bases: TGCAGGGAGGCCGTCAGGGGATGTGGGAGAGGTAACACTGAAGCTTTCTTT.

This clone was detected a few times. V usage is TRBV13 and J usage is TRBJ1-2; a possible D gene is TRBD1 (5 bases). The germline CDR1 and CDR2 sequences are PRHDT and FYEKMQ (reference sequence). The CDR3 has 12 amino acids. V lost 5 bases, J lost 6 bases, and 10 bases lay in between. The CDR3 nucleotides are TGTGCCAGCAGCCTGCTGGGACATGGCTACACCTTC. As protein: CASSLLGHGYTF.

The CDR3 region is CASSLVTSSYNEQFF. CDR3 bases: TGCGCCAGCAGCTTGGTCACAAGCTCCTACAATGAGCAGTTCTTC. The chain uses TRBV5-1 and TRBJ2-1, with D uncertain. The V end lost 0 bases, the J end lost 0 bases, and 7 bases lay between the germline ends. CDR1 and CDR2 from the germline V gene are SGHRS and YFSETQ. CDR3 size: 15 residues.

The chain has TRBV5-7 and TRBJ2-7; 9 nucleotides line up with TRBD1. TRBV5-7 falls under the ORF class, with uncertain function. The CDR3 loop spans 14 amino acids. The ends lost 2 bases at V and 3 bases at J; junction bases unmatched: 3. CDR3 loop: CASSLQGAVYEQYV. Written as DNA, the CDR3 is TGTGCCAGCAGCTTACAGGGGGCAGTCTACGAGCAGTACGTC.

This chain links TRBV9 with TRBJ1-1; no clear D gene. V lost 3 bases and J lost 0, with 9 bases in between. In germline, CDR1 is SGDLS, CDR2 YYNGEE. The CDR3 loop spans 14 amino acids. CDR3 in DNA: TGTGCCAGCAGCGAACACAGTATGAACACTGAAGCTTTCTTT. Encoded protein: CASSEHSMNTEAFF.

The chain employs TRBV7-2 and TRBJ2-1; 8 bases are a match to TRBD1. After removal of 10 bases from V and 0 bases from J, the junction contained 14 bases not matched to a gene. This CDR3 is built from 17 residues. Germline V CDR1 and CDR2: SGHTA, FQGNSA. CDR3 protein: CATPVRTGLSSYNEQFF. CDR3 coding DNA: TGTGCCACACCTGTGAGGACAGGGTTGAGCTCCTACAATGAGCAGTTCTTC.

The rearrangement joins TRBV29-1 to TRBJ2-3; 9 bases are a match to TRBD2. The junction had 3 bases not matched to a gene; V was cut back by 2 bases and J by 6 bases. CDR1 SQVTM and CDR2 ANQGSEA come from the germline V gene. The CDR3 sequence is 13 residues long. The CDR3 reads CSVEIAGADTQYF. The CDR3 DNA reads as TGCAGCGTTGAAATAGCGGGGGCCGATACGCAGTATTTT.

This clone was counted a few times. This chain joins TRBV5-4 and TRBJ2-3, with D perhaps TRBD1 (5 bases). Deletions cut 2 bases from V and 0 bases from J, with 10 bases between. Germline V gene data show CDR1 as SGHNT and CDR2 as YYREEE (reference sequence). The CDR3 totals 15 residues. The CDR3 region has the DNA TGTGCCAGCAGCTTCGACAGATATAGCACAGATACGCAGTATTTT. Its protein is CASSFDRYSTDTQYF.

This clone was counted between two and nine times. The chain employs TRBV29-1 and TRBJ1-1; D gene ambiguous. The germline V gene encodes CDR1 SQVTM and CDR2 ANQGSEA. The CDR3 contains 15 residues. Trimming stripped 4 bases from V and 3 bases from J, with 18 bases between. In DNA, the CDR3 is TGCAGCGTTGTCACGTTAGGGTTTTTGGACACTGAAGCTTTCTTT. Its translation: CSVVTLGFLDTEAFF.

The rearrangement uses TRBV4-1 and TRBJ1-2; D remains ambiguous. CDR3 length equals 13 residues. Trimming shortened V by 0 bases and J by 11 bases, and 13 bases separated the two germline ends. Germline V gene lookup returns CDR1 MGHRA and CDR2 YSYEKL. CDR3 sequence reads: CASSQENTLRYTF. CDR3 in DNA: TGCGCCAGCAGCCAAGAAAACACCTTGAGGTACACCTTC.

This clone came up a few times. This rearrangement joins TRBV5-1 to TRBJ1-6; 7 bases fit TRBD1. CDR3 length: 14 amino acids. Unmatched junction bases numbered 5, after V lost 4 bases and J lost 7 bases. Per germline, CDR1 SGHRS and CDR2 YFSETQ. The chain's CDR3 is CASSRGQANSPLHF. As DNA, the CDR3 is TGCGCCAGCAGCCGTGGACAGGCCAATTCACCCCTCCACTTT.

V is TRBV15 and J is TRBJ1-4; 7 positions match TRBD1. This CDR3 region has 15 residues. The V gene's germline CDR1 is LNHNV and CDR2 YYDKDF (reference sequence). J gave up 8 bases and V 3 bases, and 9 bases lay outside the gene matches. CDR3 nucleotides: TGTGCCACCAGCAGTGACGACAGGGCCGTCGAAAAACTGTTTTTT. Translation gives CATSSDDRAVEKLFF.

The V gene is TRBV7-2, the J gene TRBJ2-5, with D possibly TRBD2 on 6 matching bases. V shed 5 bases and J shed 1 base, with 11 bases lying between them. CDR1 and CDR2 (germline): SGHTA, FQGNSA. The CDR3 consists of 14 residues. The CDR3 here is CASSRGFLQETQYF. The CDR3 DNA follows: TGTGCCAGCAGCCGGGGGTTCCTCCAAGAGACCCAGTACTTC. Together with reference TRBV7-2 and TRBJ2-5, the CDR3 gives the full variable domain: GAGVSQSPSNKVTEKGKDVELRCDPISGHTALYWYRQSLGQGLEFLIYFQGNSAPDKSGLPSDRFSAERTGGSVSTLTIQRTQQEDSAVYLCASSRGFLQETQYFGPGTRLLVL.

This clone was counted between two and nine times. V gene TRBV28 combines with J gene TRBJ2-3, with 7 bases that match TRBD1. The germline gives CDR1 MDHEN, CDR2 SYDVKM. J gave up 1 base and V 8 bases, and 9 bases lay outside the gene matches. The CDR3 spans 15 residues. CDR3 nucleotides: TGTGCCAGCCACTCCGGAGGACAGGGCACAGATACGCAGTATTTT. It codes for CASHSGGQGTDTQYF.

This clone has only a few counts. The chain has TRBV9 and TRBJ2-3; D perhaps matches TRBD2 (6 bases). Germline CDR1 reads SGDLS; CDR2 reads YYNGEE. V was shortened by 3 bases and J by 2 bases, with 13 bases between the two germline ends. The CDR3 totals 15 residues. This chain's CDR3 is CASSALASYTDTQYF. The DNA for the CDR3 is TGTGCCAGCAGCGCGCTAGCGAGTTACACAGATACGCAGTATTTT.

This clone was found a few times. V usage is TRBV5-6 and J usage is TRBJ2-1; TRBD1 agrees at 8 bases. Germline CDR1 reads SGHDT; CDR2 reads YYEEEE. The CDR3 is 15 amino acids. J gave up 6 bases and V 5 bases, and 10 bases lay outside the gene matches. The CDR3 loop is CASSRPDRDRNEQFF. In DNA form, the CDR3 reads TGTGCCAGCAGTCGGCCGGACAGGGATCGCAATGAGCAGTTCTTC.

This clone was observed a few times. The CDR3: CAWSASGGTDTQYF. CDR3 sequence (DNA): TGTGCCTGGAGTGCTAGCGGAGGCACAGATACGCAGTATTTT. The chain employs TRBV30 and TRBJ2-3; 7 bases are shared with TRBD2. The V segment lost 1 base and the J segment 1 base; nucleotides outside the gene matches: 2. Germline values: CDR1 GTSNPN, CDR2 SVGIG (reference sequence). This CDR3 is built from 14 residues.

In its sample, this clone was seen a few times. The rearrangement links TRBV30 to TRBJ1-1, with 7 bases fitting TRBD1. Trimming at V came to 1 base and at J to 11 bases, leaving 10 bases not matched to a gene. This CDR3 is built from 13 residues. Per germline, CDR1 GTSNPN and CDR2 SVGIG (reference sequence). The CDR3: CAWSAKMTGRAFF. CDR3 nucleotides: TGTGCCTGGAGTGCTAAGATGACAGGGAGGGCTTTCTTT.

The chain employs TRBV7-9 and TRBJ1-5, with a tentative D call TRBD1 (5 bases). CDR1 is SEHNR and CDR2 is FQNEAQ in the germline V gene (reference sequence). CDR3 length equals 17 residues. The ends were cut back, 5 bases at V and 2 bases at J, with 19 bases in the middle. CDR3 coding DNA: TGTGCCAGCAGCGAAATCCGGGGCCCCGCGGGCAATCAGCCCCAGCATTTT. Protein: CASSEIRGPAGNQPQHF.

This clone was counted only a few times. For the CDR3, the DNA is TGTGCCAGCAGCGAACTACTCGGGACGGTCGTCTCTGGGGCCAACGTCCTGACTTTC. This sequence encodes CASSELLGTVVSGANVLTF. This chain connects TRBV6-1 to TRBJ2-6; tentatively, D is TRBD1 or TRBD2 (5 bases each). Germline assignment: CDR1 MNHNS and CDR2 SASEGT. V lost 6 bases and J lost 0, with 21 bases in between. The CDR3 is 19 residues long.

A few counts support this clone. The chain employs TRBV7-2 and TRBJ2-7; D is undetermined. This CDR3 has 11 residues. CDR1 SGHTA and CDR2 FQGNSA come from the germline V gene. Trimming took off 5 bases at V and 2 bases at J, with 4 bases between the two ends. The CDR3 DNA reads TGTGCCAGCAGCGCCACCTACGAGCAGTACTTC. Residues: CASSATYEQYF.

The chain is built from TRBV18 and TRBJ1-2; a weak D match, TRBD1 (5 bases). With 2 bases removed from V and 8 bases from J, the gap between germline ends came to 15 bases. The CDR3 loop spans 14 amino acids. Germline V gene data show CDR1 as KGHSH and CDR2 as LQKENI. As DNA, the CDR3 is TGTGCCAGCTCACCAAACGAGGCCCAGGGCGGCTACACCTTC. Its translation is CASSPNEAQGGYTF.

The table lists this clone with many counts. The chain joins TRBV30 to TRBJ2-2; weak D call: TRBD1 (6 bases). Germline V gives CDR1 GTSNPN, CDR2 SVGIG (reference sequence). The CDR3 has 13 residues. In nucleotides, the CDR3 is TGTGCTCGGGGCAGGGGAAGGACCGGGGAGCTGTTTTTT. Translation gives CARGRGRTGELFF.

The chain recombines TRBV5-1 with TRBJ2-5, with D possibly being TRBD1 or TRBD2 (5 bases each). CDR1 and CDR2 from the germline V gene are SGHRS and YFSETQ. The length of the CDR3 is 14 residues. V lost 2 bases, J lost 3 bases, and 11 bases lay in between. CDR3 nucleotide sequence: TGCGCCAGCAGCTTTAGTGTGGGGGAAGAGACCCAGTACTTC. Encoded protein: CASSFSVGEETQYF. Drawing the rest from reference TRBV5-1 and TRBJ2-5, the complete variable domain is KAGVTQTPRYLIKTRGQQVTLSCSPISGHRSVSWYQQTPGQGLQFLFEYFSETQRNKGNFPGRFSGRQFSNSRSEMNVSTLELGDSALYLCASSFSVGEETQYFGPGTRLLVL.